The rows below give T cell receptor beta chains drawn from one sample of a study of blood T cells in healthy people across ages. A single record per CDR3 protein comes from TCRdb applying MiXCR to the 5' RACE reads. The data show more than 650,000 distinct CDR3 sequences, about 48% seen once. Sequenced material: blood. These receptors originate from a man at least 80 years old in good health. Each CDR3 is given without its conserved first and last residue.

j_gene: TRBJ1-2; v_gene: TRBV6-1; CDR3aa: ASSEGGYGNT
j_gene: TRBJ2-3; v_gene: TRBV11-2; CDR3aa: ASTALNSWGVNASQHRYAY
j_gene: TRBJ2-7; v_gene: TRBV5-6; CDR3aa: ASSPNRGLSYEQY
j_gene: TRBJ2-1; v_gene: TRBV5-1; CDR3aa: ASSLLRDYNEQF
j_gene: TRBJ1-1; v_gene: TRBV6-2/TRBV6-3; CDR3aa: ASRPGTANTEAF
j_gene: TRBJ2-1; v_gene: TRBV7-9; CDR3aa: ASSLEAGYRDEQF
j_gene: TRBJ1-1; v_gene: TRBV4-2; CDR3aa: ASSQTGMVPEAF
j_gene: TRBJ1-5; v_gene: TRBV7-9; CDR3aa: ASSLAGIGTGGNQPQH
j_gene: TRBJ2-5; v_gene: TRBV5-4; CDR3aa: ASSKLGTGTETQY
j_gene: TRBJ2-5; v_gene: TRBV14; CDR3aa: ASSPPGLLLETQY
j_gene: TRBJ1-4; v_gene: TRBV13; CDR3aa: ASSLDGFNEKLF
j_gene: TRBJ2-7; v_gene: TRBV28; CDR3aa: ASNSDYEQY
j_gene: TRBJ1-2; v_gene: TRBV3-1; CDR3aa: ASSNGLYGYT
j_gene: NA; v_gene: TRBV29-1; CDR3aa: SVVFVTSGQETQF
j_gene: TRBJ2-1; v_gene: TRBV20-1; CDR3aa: SAAPRLNEQF
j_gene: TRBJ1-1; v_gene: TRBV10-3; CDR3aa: AIGAANTEAF
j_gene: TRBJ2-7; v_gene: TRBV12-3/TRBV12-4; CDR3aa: ASTLGGREQY
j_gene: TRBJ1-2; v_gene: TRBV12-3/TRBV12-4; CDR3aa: ASSLRGAYGYT
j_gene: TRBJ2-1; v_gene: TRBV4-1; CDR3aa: ASSQEGGGRKLAGWLF
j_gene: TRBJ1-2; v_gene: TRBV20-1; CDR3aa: SASIDMGGYT
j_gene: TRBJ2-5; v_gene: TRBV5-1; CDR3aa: ASSIRFSETQY
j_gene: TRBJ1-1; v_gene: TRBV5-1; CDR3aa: ASSFRQENTEAF
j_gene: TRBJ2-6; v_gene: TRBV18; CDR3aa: ASSPLRDGTKSGANVLT
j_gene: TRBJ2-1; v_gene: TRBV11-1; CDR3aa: ASSPALAGSNEQF
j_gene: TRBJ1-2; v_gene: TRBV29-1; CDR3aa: STRGTGGEYGYT
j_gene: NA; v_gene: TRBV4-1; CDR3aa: ASSQVDHEQY
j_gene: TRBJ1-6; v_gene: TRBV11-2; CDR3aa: ASSLELGSPLH